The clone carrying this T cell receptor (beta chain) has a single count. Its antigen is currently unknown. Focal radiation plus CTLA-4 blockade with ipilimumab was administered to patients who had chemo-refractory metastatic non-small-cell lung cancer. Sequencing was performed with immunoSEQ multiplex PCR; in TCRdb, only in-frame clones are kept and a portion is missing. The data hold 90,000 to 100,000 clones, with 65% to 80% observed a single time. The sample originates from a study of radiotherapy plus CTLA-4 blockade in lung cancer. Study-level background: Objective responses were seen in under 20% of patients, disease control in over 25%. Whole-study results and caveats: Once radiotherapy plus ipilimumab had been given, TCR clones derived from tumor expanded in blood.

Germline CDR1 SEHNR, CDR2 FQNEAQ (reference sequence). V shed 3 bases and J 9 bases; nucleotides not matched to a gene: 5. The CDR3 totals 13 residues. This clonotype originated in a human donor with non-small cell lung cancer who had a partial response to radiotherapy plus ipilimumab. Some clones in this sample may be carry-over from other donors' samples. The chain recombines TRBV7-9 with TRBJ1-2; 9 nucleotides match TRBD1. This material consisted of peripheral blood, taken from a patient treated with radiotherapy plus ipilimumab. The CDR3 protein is CASSLDRGTRYTF. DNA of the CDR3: TGTGCCAGCAGCTTGGACAGGGGTACTCGCTACACCTTC.